This entry lists 8 T cell receptor beta chains sequenced from one sample in a study of T and B cells in COVID-19 patients. TRB was amplified from about 260-540 ng of blood genomic DNA. BIOMED2 TRB-A/B primer pools were used in multiplex TRB PCR. TCRdb called the multiplex PCR reads again in MiXCR, with one record for every CDR3 protein. Of 18,000 or so distinct CDR3 sequences in the sample, roughly 36% are singletons; the top ten hold 16%. The sample taken for sequencing was blood. The source is a human donor with active COVID-19.

The chain employs TRBV27 and TRBJ2-1; 7 nucleotides agree with TRBD2. The CDR3 sequence is 14 residues long. Germline V lookup: CDR1 MNHEY, CDR2 SMNVEV (reference sequence). Losses at the gene ends were 8 bases for V and 5 bases for J; bases not matched to a gene: 9. DNA for the CDR3: TGTGCCAGCCGCTACGCGGGGGAGAACAATGAGCAGTTCTTC. Its protein product is CASRYAGENNEQFF.

The chain has TRBV6-6 and TRBJ2-1; unclear D gene. V lost 6 bases to trimming and J lost 2 bases, with 14 bases between them. The CDR3 sequence is 15 residues long. The germline gives CDR1 MNHNY, CDR2 SVGAGI (reference sequence). The DNA of the CDR3 is TGTGCCAGCAGCCTGAGTGAGGCTACCTACAATGAGCAGTTCTTC. It is translated as CASSLSEATYNEQFF.

Comments on this clonotype: This sequence may be a read error, since a much larger clone differs from it by one base. The chain has TRBV6-6 and TRBJ2-7; D ambiguous. Germline CDR1 MNHNY, CDR2 SVGAGI (reference sequence). The length of the CDR3 is 14 residues. Trimming cost V 0 bases and J 11 bases, with 17 bases left between them. The CDR3 nucleotides read TGTGCCAGCAGTTACTCGATGGCCCAGGATGTTAAGTACGTC. The encoded protein is CASSYSMAQDVKYV.

This clonotype came up many times. The chain employs TRBV12-3 or TRBV12-4 and TRBJ2-3, with D possibly being TRBD1 or TRBD2 (5 bases each). The CDR3 is made up of 15 amino acids. Trimming shortened V by 6 bases and J by 0 bases, and 13 bases separated the two germline ends. The CDR3 spells CASSHGTPSTDTQYF. CDR3 nucleotide sequence: TGTGCCAGCAGCCATGGGACGCCCAGCACAGATACGCAGTATTTT.

This clonotype came up once. The CDR3 region has the DNA TGTGCCAGCAGCGTCGGACTAGCGGGGGGGCCGTCAAACATTCAGTACTTC. Translating gives CASSVGLAGGPSNIQYF. The genes are TRBV5-4 and TRBJ2-4; 15 positions agree with TRBD2. The CDR3 spans 17 residues. The germline V gene has CDR1 SGHNT and CDR2 YYREEE (reference sequence). The ends lost 4 bases at V and 6 bases at J; junction bases unmatched: 8.

V gene TRBV15 combines with J gene TRBJ1-2; 7 bases agree with TRBD1. Losses at the gene ends were 5 bases for V and 8 bases for J; bases not matched to a gene: 8. Germline CDR1 LNHNV, CDR2 YYDKDF (reference sequence). The CDR3 loop spans 13 amino acids. For the CDR3, the DNA is TGTGCCACCAGCGGTTACAGGGGCGAGGGCTACACCTTC. Translated: CATSGYRGEGYTF.

This clonotype appeared a few times. The chain carries TRBV18 and TRBJ2-5; 10 bases match TRBD1. Germline CDR1 KGHSH, CDR2 LQKENI. The V segment lost 5 bases and the J segment 2 bases; nucleotides outside the gene matches: 5. This CDR3 contains 15 residues. In DNA, the CDR3 is TGTGCCAGCTCATCCGACAGGGGGCCTCAAGAGACCCAGTACTTC. Its translation is CASSSDRGPQETQYF.

The chain combines TRBV27 with TRBJ1-2; D is unclear. V was clipped by 5 bases and J by 4 bases, with 11 bases between them. CDR1 and CDR2 from the germline V gene are MNHEY and SMNVEV (reference sequence). The CDR3 runs 13 residues. The CDR3 DNA reads TGTGCCAGCAGTCCCACAGAGATCTATGGCTACACCTTC. It translates to CASSPTEIYGYTF.